These 6 T cell receptor beta chains were sequenced from one sample in a study of cytomegalovirus exposure and HLA in healthy donors. The PCR was carried out with 60 Vbeta primers and 13 Jbeta primers. Some clones are missing from TCRdb's copy, which holds only in-frame ones; the method was immunoSEQ multiplex PCR. The table records 70,000 to 95,000 clones, around 77% of them present only once. Material: PBMCs. These receptors all stem from a man aged 50 to 59 in good health and CMV-seronegative.

V usage is TRBV30 and J usage is TRBJ1-2; TRBD1 is a possible D gene (5 bases). The germline V and J ends were trimmed by 4 bases and 4 bases, with 10 bases remaining between them. Looked up from germline, CDR1 is GTSNPN and CDR2 is SVGIG (reference sequence). The CDR3 has 12 amino acids. The CDR3 is CAWNQGGYGYTF. The CDR3 nucleotides read TGTGCCTGGAACCAGGGTGGCTATGGCTACACCTTC.

The chain employs TRBV10-2 and TRBJ2-5; 7 nucleotides agree with TRBD1. The tail of the sequence fits TRBJ2-7 better, so the J call may be wrong. Per the germline V gene, CDR1 is WSHSY and CDR2 is SAAADI. CDR3 size: 15 residues. The CDR3 reads CASSPFRTGSYEQYF. The CDR3 DNA reads TGCGCCAGCAGTCCCTTTAGGACAGGTTCCTACGAGCAGTACTTC.

This clone was counted only a few times. This sequence joins TRBV4-1 and TRBJ2-3, with D possibly TRBD2 on 6 matching bases. Between the trimmed V and J ends, which lost 6 bases and 0 bases, there was a span of 13 bases. Germline values: CDR1 MGHRA, CDR2 YSYEKL. The CDR3 contains 15 residues. The CDR3 here is CASSPTSSSTDTQYF. The CDR3 DNA reads as TGCGCCAGCAGTCCCACTAGCTCTAGCACAGATACGCAGTATTTT.

The chain joins TRBV9 to TRBJ2-5; no definite D call. This CDR3 has 13 residues. CDR1 is SGDLS, CDR2 YYNGEE, per germline. Trimming took 2 bases from V and 5 from J, leaving 10 bases between them. CDR3 in DNA: TGTGCCAGCAGCGTCCGGCCGCGGGAGACCCAGTACTTC. Translation: CASSVRPRETQYF.

The chain is built from TRBV19 and TRBJ1-1, with D perhaps TRBD1 (5 bases). V was clipped by 6 bases and J by 2 bases, with 10 bases between them. Germline V CDR1 and CDR2: LNHDA, SQIVND (reference sequence). The CDR3 sequence is 13 residues long. CDR3 sequence reads: CASSATVNTEAFF. CDR3 bases: TGTGCCAGTAGCGCGACAGTCAACACTGAAGCTTTCTTT.

The chain combines TRBV30 with TRBJ1-6; the match to TRBD1 covers 10 bases. The CDR3 extends over 14 amino acids. V shed 5 bases, J shed 7 bases, and the junction held 5 bases outside the gene matches. The germline CDR1 and CDR2 sequences are GTSNPN and SVGIG (reference sequence). The CDR3 region has the DNA TGTGCCTGGGGGACAGGGGCTTGGAATTCACCCCTCCACTTT. Its protein product is CAWGTGAWNSPLHF.